The 4 T cell receptor beta chains below all came from one sample that was sequenced in a study of human T cells and chemical hapten exposure. The time point here: pre-sensitization, week 0. Regarding treatment: therapeutic diphenylcyclopropenone sensitization with weekly scalp DPC. Total RNA was extracted from unfractionated whole blood. TCRdb used MiXCR to reprocess the RACE reads, holding one entry per CDR3 protein. The sample lists just under 35,000 distinct CDR3 sequences, 10% occurring once. The input for sequencing was whole blood, taken in connection with sensitization to the hapten diphenylcyclopropenone (DPC). The receptors come from a man between 50 and 59 years old with alopecia areata. Some clones in this sample may be carry-over from other donors' samples.

This clonotype was seen many times. CDR3 sequence reads: CASSFGQGERETQYF. CDR3 DNA sequence: TGTGCCAGCAGCTTCGGACAGGGCGAGAGAGAGACCCAGTACTTC. The genes are TRBV7-2 and TRBJ2-5, with 8 bases matching TRBD1. CDR1 is SGHTA, CDR2 FQGNSA, per germline. Trimming took 3 bases from V and 4 from J; bases not matched to a gene: 7. The CDR3 has 15 residues. Full variable domain (outside the CDR3, taken from reference TRBV7-2 and TRBJ2-5): GAGVSQSPSNKVTEKGKDVELRCDPISGHTALYWYRQSLGQGLEFLIYFQGNSAPDKSGLPSDRFSAERTGGSVSTLTIQRTQQEDSAVYLCASSFGQGERETQYFGPGTRLLVL.

CDR3 DNA: TGCAGCGTCGAAAGGACCCCGGATACGCAGTATTTT. This gives the protein CSVERTPDTQYF. The chain employs TRBV29-1 and TRBJ2-3; D not resolved. V lost 6 bases and J 6 bases, leaving 13 bases between the germline ends. From germline, CDR1 is SQVTM and CDR2 ANQGSEA. This CDR3 contains 12 residues.

This clonotype has a count of ten or more. This chain links TRBV7-9 with TRBJ2-1; a weak D match, TRBD1 (6 bases). CDR1 and CDR2 from the germline V gene are SEHNR and FQNEAQ (reference sequence). Trimming pared 5 bases from V and 7 bases from J, leaving 18 bases between. The CDR3 spans 15 residues. The CDR3 region has the DNA TGTGCCAGCAGCCCGCGACAGGAACCAGCGAATGAGCAGTTCTTC. This codes for CASSPRQEPANEQFF.

There are a few counts of this clonotype. V and J are TRBV20-1 and TRBJ2-5; D is perhaps TRBD1 (7 bases). Germline V CDR1 and CDR2: DFQATT, SNEGSKA (reference sequence). This CDR3 has 14 amino acids. The V end was cut by 4 bases, the J end by 4 bases, with 16 bases between. CDR3 in DNA: TGCAGTGCTACCCGCGGAGGGGGCGGAGAGACCCAGTACTTC. Its translation: CSATRGGGGETQYF.